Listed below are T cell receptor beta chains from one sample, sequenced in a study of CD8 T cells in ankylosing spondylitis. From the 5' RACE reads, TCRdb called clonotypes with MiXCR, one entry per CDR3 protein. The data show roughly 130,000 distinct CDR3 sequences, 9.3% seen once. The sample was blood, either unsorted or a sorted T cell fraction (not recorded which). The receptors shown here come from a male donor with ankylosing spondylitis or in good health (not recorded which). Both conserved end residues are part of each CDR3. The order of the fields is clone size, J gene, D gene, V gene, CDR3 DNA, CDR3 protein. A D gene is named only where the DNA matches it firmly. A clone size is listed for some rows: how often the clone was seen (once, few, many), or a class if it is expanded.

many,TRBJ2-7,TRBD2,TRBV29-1,TGCAGCGTTAGGAGGTCCGGACTAGCGGGCGAGCAGTACTTC,CSVRRSGLAGEQYF
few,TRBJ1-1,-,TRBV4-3,TGCGCCAGCAGCCAAGGTCTGAAGAACACTGAAGCTTTCTTT,CASSQGLKNTEAFF
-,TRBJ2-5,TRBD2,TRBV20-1,TGCAGTGCTAGTCTCGGGAGGTTCCAAGAGACCCAGTACTTC,CSASLGRFQETQYF
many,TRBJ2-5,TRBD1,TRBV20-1,TGCAGTGCTAGGATACAGGGGATCCAAGAGACCCAGTACTTC,CSARIQGIQETQYF
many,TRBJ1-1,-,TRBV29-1,TGCAGCGCCTCTAGTCGCGCAGGTGCGAACACTGAAGCTTTCTTT,CSASSRAGANTEAFF
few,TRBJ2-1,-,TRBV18,TGTGCCAGCTCACCGAGGACGGCGGACTGGAATTCTGAGCAGTTCTTC,CASSPRTADWNSEQFF
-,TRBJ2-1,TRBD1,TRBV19,TGTGCCAGTAGTATTCGGGACAGGGGGGACAATGAGCAGTTCTTC,CASSIRDRGDNEQFF
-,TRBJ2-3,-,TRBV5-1,TGCGCCAGCAGCTTGGGTGACACAGATACGCAGTATTTT,CASSLGDTDTQYF
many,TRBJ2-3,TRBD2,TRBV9,TGTGCCAGCAGCGTAGGTACTAGCGGGACAGATACGCAGTATTTT,CASSVGTSGTDTQYF
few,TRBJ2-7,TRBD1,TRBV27,TGTGCCAGCGGGGACAGAATCTACGAGCAGTACTTC,CASGDRIYEQYF
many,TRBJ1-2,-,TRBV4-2,TGTGCCAGCAGCCAAGATGGAGGAGGAAACTATGGCTACACCTTC,CASSQDGGGNYGYTF
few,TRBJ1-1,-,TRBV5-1,TGCGCCAGCAGCTTGGCCAGGTCACAGTTAAATGAAGCTTTCTTT,CASSLARSQLNEAFF
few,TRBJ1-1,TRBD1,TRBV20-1,TGCAGTGCTAGACCGATCAGGGGGCCCCGAGGGGACACTGAAGCTTTCTTT,CSARPIRGPRGDTEAFF
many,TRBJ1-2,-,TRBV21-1,TGTGCCAACCCCCGCGGGAGAATGGGTGGCTACACCTTC,CANPRGRMGGYTF
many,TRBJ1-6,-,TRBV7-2,TGTGCCAGCAGCCCGAGATCTTTTAATTCACCCCTCCACTTT,CASSPRSFNSPLHF
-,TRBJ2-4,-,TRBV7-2,TGTGCCAGCAGCTTAGACCGGGTTCCCAAAAACATTCAGTACTTC,CASSLDRVPKNIQYF
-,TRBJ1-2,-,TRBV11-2,TGTGCCAGCAGTTCCTCCGGGATCGTCACGTGGGGCTACACCTTC,CASSSSGIVTWGYTF
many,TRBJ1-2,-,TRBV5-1,TGCGCCAGCAGCGAACGCAGGGAATCTAACTATGGCTACACCTTC,CASSERRESNYGYTF
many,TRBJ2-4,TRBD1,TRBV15,TGTGCCACCAGCAGTCCCCGGGACAGGGGGATAGCCAAAAACATTCAGTACTTC,CATSSPRDRGIAKNIQYF
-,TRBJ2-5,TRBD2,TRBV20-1,TGCAGTGCTACTGGAGCGGGAGAGATATTAAAGAGGGAGACCCAGTACTTC,CSATGAGEILKRETQYF
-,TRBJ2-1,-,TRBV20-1,TGCAGTTCTAAAAGGGTCTGCTTTTTAGGATACAATGAGCAGTTCTTC,CSSKRVCFLGYNEQFF
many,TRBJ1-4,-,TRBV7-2,TGTGCCAGCAGCTCGCAAGCCACTAATGAAAAACTGTTTTTT,CASSSQATNEKLFF
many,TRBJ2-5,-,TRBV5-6,TGTGCCAGCAGCTTGGTTTCAGGGTCCGGGGAGACCCAGTACTTC,CASSLVSGSGETQYF
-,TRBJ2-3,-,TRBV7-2,TGTGCCAGCAGCCCTGCTCGACTCACAGATACGCAGTATTTT,CASSPARLTDTQYF
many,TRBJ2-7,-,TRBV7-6,TGTGCCAGCAGCCCCGGACTAATAGCCTACGAGCAGTACTTC,CASSPGLIAYEQYF
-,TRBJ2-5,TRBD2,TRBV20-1,TGCAGTGTAGAACTAGCGGGAGGTGGGTCGTTTGAGACCCAGTACTTC,CSVELAGGGSFETQYF
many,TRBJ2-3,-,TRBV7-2,TGTGCCAGCAGCCCCGTGGGGGTCTCCGTCGATACGCAGTATTTT,CASSPVGVSVDTQYF
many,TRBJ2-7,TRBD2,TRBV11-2,TGTGCCAGCAGCCCATTCCTGACTAGCGGGATCGGGGGGTACGAGCAGTACTTC,CASSPFLTSGIGGYEQYF
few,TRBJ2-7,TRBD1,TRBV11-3,TGTGCCAGCAGCTCCGGACAGGGAACCAAGCAGTACTTC,CASSSGQGTKQYF
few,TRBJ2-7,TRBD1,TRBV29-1,TGCAGCGCTGGACAGGGACACGAGCAGTACTTC,CSAGQGHEQYF
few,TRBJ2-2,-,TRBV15,TGTGCCACCAGCAGAGACAGCGCGAACACCGGGGAGCTGTTTTTT,CATSRDSANTGELFF
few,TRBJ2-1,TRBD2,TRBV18,TGTGCCAGCTCACCACGGGGCGGGAGGGCCAATGAGCAGTTCTTC,CASSPRGGRANEQFF
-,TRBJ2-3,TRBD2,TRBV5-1,TGCGCCAGCAGCTCGCGGACTAGCGGGGATACGCAGTATTTT,CASSSRTSGDTQYF
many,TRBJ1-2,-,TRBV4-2,TGTGCCAGCGGGGGGATTGACTATGGCTACACCTTC,CASGGIDYGYTF
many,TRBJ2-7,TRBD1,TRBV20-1,TGCAGTGCAACAACCGGGACAGGGGGCGACGAGCAGTACTTC,CSATTGTGGDEQYF
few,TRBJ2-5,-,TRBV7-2,TGTGCCAGCAGCTTAGTATTTGGGACGGGACAAGAGACCCAGTACTTC,CASSLVFGTGQETQYF
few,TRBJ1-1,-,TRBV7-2,TGTGCCAGCAGCTTCGGGGTTTGGAACACTGAAGCTTTCTTT,CASSFGVWNTEAFF
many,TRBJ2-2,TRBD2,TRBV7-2,TGTGCCAGCAGCTTAGCGTCGACTAGCGGGAGGACCGGGGAGCTGTTTTTT,CASSLASTSGRTGELFF
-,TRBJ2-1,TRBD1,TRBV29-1,TGCAGCGTTGAGGGACAGGGGGCTGGCGAGCAGTTCTTC,CSVEGQGAGEQFF
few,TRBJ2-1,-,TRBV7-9,TGTGCCAGCAGCGGGCAGGAGCAGTTCTTC,CASSGQEQFF
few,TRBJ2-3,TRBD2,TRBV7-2,TGTGCCAGCAGCTATACCGGGACTAGCGGAAATACGCAGTATTTT,CASSYTGTSGNTQYF
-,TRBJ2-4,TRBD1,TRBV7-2,TGTGCCAGCAGCTCGTACCGACAGGGTTCAGCCAAAAACATTCAGTACTTC,CASSSYRQGSAKNIQYF
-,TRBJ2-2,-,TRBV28,TGTGCCAGCAGTTTGGTAGGGTCGTCGGAGCTGTTTTTT,CASSLVGSSELFF
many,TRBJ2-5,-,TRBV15,TGTGCCACCAGCAGAGCCCCACAAGAGACCCAGTACTTC,CATSRAPQETQYF
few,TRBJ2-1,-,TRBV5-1,TGCGCCAGCAGCTTGGTTACTAGTTCCTTCAATGAGCAGTTCTTC,CASSLVTSSFNEQFF
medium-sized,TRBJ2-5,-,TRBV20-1,TGCAGTGCTAGTTCGGCAGAACAAGAGACCCAGTACTTC,CSASSAEQETQYF
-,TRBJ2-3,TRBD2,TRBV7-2,TGTGCCAGCAGCACTAGCGGGATCCACACAGATACGCAGTATTTT,CASSTSGIHTDTQYF
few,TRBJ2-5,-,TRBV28,TGTGCCAGCAGCTCGGGCTCGGGGACCCAGTACTTC,CASSSGSGTQYF
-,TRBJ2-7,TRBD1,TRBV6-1,TGTGCCAGCAGAAAAGGACAGGGGATCTACGAGCAGTACTTC,CASRKGQGIYEQYF
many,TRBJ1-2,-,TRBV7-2,TGTGCCAGCAGCGTAGACAGAAGGGGTTTCGGCTACACCTTC,CASSVDRRGFGYTF
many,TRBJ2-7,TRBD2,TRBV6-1,TGTGCCAGTACAGTAGCGGGAGTGGGTTACGAGCAGTACTTC,CASTVAGVGYEQYF
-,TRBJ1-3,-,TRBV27,TGTGCCAGCAGTTTCTCAGGGGAGGCTGGAAACACCATATATTTT,CASSFSGEAGNTIYF
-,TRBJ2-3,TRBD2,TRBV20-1,TGCAGGGCCATAGCGGGAGCCAGCACAGATACGCAGTATTTT,CRAIAGASTDTQYF
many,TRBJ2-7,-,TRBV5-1,TGCGCCAGCAGCTTGAGTTCGCACAGAGGAGCCTACGAGCAGTACTTC,CASSLSSHRGAYEQYF
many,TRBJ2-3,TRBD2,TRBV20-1,TGCAGTGTTCCGGGACTAGCGGGAGGGCTTGATACGCAGTATTTT,CSVPGLAGGLDTQYF
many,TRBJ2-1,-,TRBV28,TGTGCCAGCACCGCGGGGCCGGGGGCTTACTACAATGAGCAGTTCTTC,CASTAGPGAYYNEQFF
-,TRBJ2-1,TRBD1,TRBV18,TGTGCCAGCTCACCACGACAGGGGGATATATATGAGCAGTTCTTC,CASSPRQGDIYEQFF
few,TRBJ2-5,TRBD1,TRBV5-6,TGTGCCAGCAGCTTGATCTTCGGGACAGGGGGCTTTCGGGAGACCCAGTACTTC,CASSLIFGTGGFRETQYF